One and the same sample provided the 19 T cell receptor beta chains below, sequenced in a study of CD8 T cells in ankylosing spondylitis. TCRdb called the 5' RACE reads again in MiXCR, with one record for every CDR3 protein. This table has 130,000 or so distinct CDR3 sequences, 7% appearing once. The sample taken for sequencing was blood, either unsorted or a sorted T cell fraction (not recorded which). Receptors were obtained from a male donor with ankylosing spondylitis or in good health (not recorded which).

In its sample, this clonotype was seen many times. The chain recombines TRBV7-2 with TRBJ2-2, with a weak D call TRBD1 (5 bases). Trimming shortened V by 1 base and J by 2 bases, and 11 bases separated the two germline ends. Per germline, CDR1 SGHTA and CDR2 FQGNSA. The CDR3 loop spans 16 amino acids. Here the CDR3 DNA reads TGTGCCAGCAGCTTAGTGCAGGGTGGAAACACCGGGGAGCTGTTTTTT. Amino acid sequence: CASSLVQGGNTGELFF.

The DNA for the CDR3 is TGCAGCGTTCAACTAGTCCATGAGCAGTTCTTC. Amino acids: CSVQLVHEQFF. The chain joins TRBV29-1 to TRBJ2-1; D may be TRBD2 (5 bases). V gave up 5 bases and J gave up 8 bases, with 10 bases separating them. In germline, CDR1 is SQVTM, CDR2 ANQGSEA. The CDR3 totals 11 residues.

This clonotype was seen many times. The rearrangement joins TRBV24-1 to TRBJ2-7, with 8 bases fitting TRBD2. Germline-derived CDR1 and CDR2 are KGHDR and SFDVKD. V lost 4 bases and J lost 4; bases outside the gene matches: 5. The CDR3 sequence is 14 residues long. CDR3 in amino acids: CATSDAGGLYEQYF. The CDR3, as DNA: TGTGCCACCAGTGACGCGGGAGGTCTATACGAGCAGTACTTC.

This clonotype was observed many times. The gene calls are TRBV7-9 and TRBJ1-1; D not resolved. This CDR3 has 12 amino acids. CDR1 and CDR2 from the germline V gene are SEHNR and FQNEAQ (reference sequence). V was cut by 1 base and J by 2 bases, with 2 bases left in between. The CDR3 DNA reads TGTGCCAGCAGCTTAGAAAACACTGAAGCTTTCTTT. This encodes CASSLENTEAFF.

This clonotype was seen a handful of times. J is TRBJ1-5 and V is TRBV20-1, with D perhaps matching TRBD1 (6 bases). Trimming left V 1 base short and J 7 bases short, with 14 bases between. CDR1 is DFQATT, CDR2 SNEGSKA, per germline (reference sequence). The CDR3 spans 14 residues. CDR3 DNA: TGCAGTGCTAGAGTCGGCGGGGGCGGCCAGCCCCAGCATTTT. It specifies CSARVGGGGQPQHF.

This clonotype was seen at least ten times. CDR3 DNA sequence: TGCGCCAGCAGCACTAACACCGGGGAGCTGTTTTTT. The encoded protein is CASSTNTGELFF. The chain has TRBV5-1 and TRBJ2-2, with D unclear. The CDR3 length is 12 residues. Trimming took off 4 bases at V and 2 bases at J, with 3 bases between the two ends. The V gene's germline CDR1 is SGHRS and CDR2 YFSETQ. Together with reference TRBV5-1 and TRBJ2-2, the CDR3 gives the full variable domain: KAGVTQTPRYLIKTRGQQVTLSCSPISGHRSVSWYQQTPGQGLQFLFEYFSETQRNKGNFPGRFSGRQFSNSRSEMNVSTLELGDSALYLCASSTNTGELFFGEGSRLTVL.

This clonotype was counted at least ten times. This rearrangement joins TRBV5-1 to TRBJ2-4; D may correspond to TRBD1 or TRBD2 (6 bases each). Per the germline V gene, CDR1 is SGHRS and CDR2 is YFSETQ. This CDR3 contains 16 residues. V was pared by 0 bases and J by 2 bases, with 12 bases between. CDR3 bases: TGCGCCAGCAGCTTGGGGGGGGCGCGGTCCAAAAACATTCAGTACTTC. Its translation is CASSLGGARSKNIQYF.

This clonotype was picked up many times. The chain carries TRBV5-1 and TRBJ2-7, with 8 bases aligning to TRBD1. The CDR3 length is 15 residues. Germline trimming cut 4 bases from V and 2 bases from J; bases unmatched to any gene: 8. Germline loops: CDR1 SGHRS, CDR2 YFSETQ. CDR3 bases: TGCGCCAGCAGCCATGGGACAGGCATTCCCTACGAGCAGTACTTC. Protein sequence: CASSHGTGIPYEQYF.

This clonotype was detected ten times or more. The chain employs TRBV3-1 and TRBJ2-1; 11 nucleotides match TRBD2. Germline CDR1 and CDR2: LGHDT and YNNKEL (reference sequence). This CDR3 contains 19 residues. Germline trimming cut 8 bases from V and 0 bases from J; bases unmatched to any gene: 15. The CDR3 bases are TGTGCCAGCGGCTACCTAGCGGGGGGACCTAGGAGCTCCTACAATGAGCAGTTCTTC. Translation gives CASGYLAGGPRSSYNEQFF.

This clonotype came up many times. The rearrangement uses TRBV3-1 and TRBJ2-7; possibly TRBD1 or TRBD2 for D (5 bases each). V lost 5 bases and J lost 2, with 16 bases in between. Germline CDR1 reads LGHDT; CDR2 reads YNNKEL (reference sequence). There are 15 residues in the CDR3. The CDR3 protein is CASSEGLELTYEQYF. DNA of the CDR3: TGTGCCAGCAGCGAGGGGTTAGAGTTAACCTACGAGCAGTACTTC.

This clonotype came up many times. J is TRBJ2-6 and V is TRBV5-1; D uncertain. Germline V gene data show CDR1 as SGHRS and CDR2 as YFSETQ. Trimming took off 0 bases at V and 15 bases at J, with 10 bases between the two ends. The CDR3 extends over 12 amino acids. In DNA form, the CDR3 reads TGCGCCAGCAGCTTGGTGATCGGCCACCTGACTTTC. This sequence encodes CASSLVIGHLTF.

This clonotype has a count of ten or more. This chain uses TRBV5-1 with TRBJ2-5, with D perhaps TRBD1 (6 bases). Germline V gives CDR1 SGHRS, CDR2 YFSETQ. The CDR3 extends over 14 amino acids. V was clipped by 0 bases and J by 2 bases, with 8 bases between them. The CDR3 region is CASSLDTGQETQYF. CDR3 DNA: TGCGCCAGCAGCTTGGATACAGGGCAAGAGACCCAGTACTTC.

This clonotype was recorded many times. The chain employs TRBV7-6 and TRBJ2-7; a possible D gene is TRBD1 (5 bases). This CDR3 spans 16 amino acids. The V gene lost 8 bases and the J gene lost 5 bases, with 25 bases spanning the gap. In germline, CDR1 is SGHVS, CDR2 FNYEAQ. CDR3 sequence reads: CASGYETALLGHEQYF. The CDR3 bases are TGTGCCAGCGGCTACGAGACAGCTCTTTTGGGCCACGAGCAGTACTTC.

This clonotype was seen ten or more times. The chain recombines TRBV20-1 with TRBJ1-2, with 9 bases matching TRBD1. This CDR3 comprises 14 residues. The germline CDR1 and CDR2 sequences are DFQATT and SNEGSKA (reference sequence). J gave up 2 bases and V 5 bases, and 6 bases lay outside the gene matches. The CDR3 spells CSAPQQGANYGYTF. CDR3 coding DNA: TGCAGTGCTCCACAACAGGGGGCCAACTATGGCTACACCTTC.

In its sample, this clonotype was seen a few times. Given a much more abundant clone one base away, this may be a read error. The V call is TRBV25-1, the J call TRBJ2-3; D is unclear. CDR3 length: 16 residues. Per the germline V gene, CDR1 is MGHDK and CDR2 is SYGVNS. V gave up 1 base and J gave up 1 base, with 12 bases separating them. CDR3 amino acids: CASSEFSLAGTDTQYF. CDR3 in DNA: TGTGCCAGCAGTGAATTCTCCCTCGCAGGCACAGATACGCAGTATTTT.

There are many counts of this clonotype. The chain joins TRBV29-1 to TRBJ1-1; maybe TRBD1 (6 bases). V lost 7 bases and J 1 base, leaving 13 bases between the germline ends. The V gene's germline CDR1 is SQVTM and CDR2 ANQGSEA. This CDR3 is 13 amino acids long. CDR3 nucleotides: TGCAGCGCCATGGGACAATCGAACACTGAAGCTTTCTTT. Translation gives CSAMGQSNTEAFF.

As regards this clonotype: A much more abundant neighbour one base away suggests this may be a read error. It is unclear where the CDR3 begins or ends on the DNA, so no DNA is shown, and the CDR3 is as TCRdb lists it. This CDR3 is CASSQVGTGSTF. The rearrangement uses TRBV3-1 and TRBJ1-2; the table's D call TRBD1 went unverified against the DNA. From its first to its last residue, the CDR3 has 12 amino acids. Germline lookup yields CDR1 LGHDT and CDR2 YNNKEL (reference sequence).

The sample holds many counts of this clonotype. The chain is built from TRBV20-1 and TRBJ2-5; D gene unclear. The CDR3 has 11 amino acids. Germline V gene data show CDR1 as DFQATT and CDR2 as SNEGSKA (reference sequence). With 0 bases removed from V and 4 bases from J, the gap between germline ends came to 3 bases. CDR3 sequence: CSARDRETQYF. CDR3 nucleotide sequence: TGCAGTGCTAGAGATCGAGAGACCCAGTACTTC.

This clonotype has at least ten counts. The chain couples TRBV7-2 to TRBJ2-1, with 7 bases identical to TRBD1. The V segment lost 6 bases and the J segment 2 bases; nucleotides outside the gene matches: 7. The CDR3 loop spans 15 amino acids. Germline V gene lookup returns CDR1 SGHTA and CDR2 FQGNSA. Here the CDR3 DNA reads TGTGCCAGCAGAGCGACAGGGACAACCTACAATGAGCAGTTCTTC. Amino acids: CASRATGTTYNEQFF.